Sequencing of this TCR beta chain was carried out in a study of cytomegalovirus exposure and HLA in healthy donors. Study in general: Earlier work reported 95 million to 130 million unique TCR beta sequences from about 190 million T cells.

A note on this clone: Its matching antigen is unknown.

PCR amplification relied on 60 Vbeta primers (plus 13 Jbeta primers). Generated by immunoSEQ multiplex PCR, the TCRdb table keeps only in-frame clones and is missing some. The profile covers 110,000 or so clones, with about 77% appearing a single time and roughly 5% taken by the ten largest. Deletions cut 4 bases from V and 5 bases from J, with 28 bases between. Per germline, CDR1 SGHAT and CDR2 FQNNGV. The CDR3 consists of 19 residues. General study points: Among the most significant clusters, several appeared linked to common viral pathogens in a later analysis. Analyses of presence and absence presupposed an approximately uniform sequencing depth across donors. Excluded were some V segments that proved indistinguishable, including TRBV6-2 and TRBV6-3.

The chain carries TRBV11-2 and TRBJ2-3; a weak D match, TRBD2 (6 bases). Specimen: PBMCs. The sequence was collected from a young woman in good health and CMV-seropositive. In nucleotides, the CDR3 is TGTGCCAGCAGCTCGGGGGACGCGGGCGGTCTCCTCCGGAGAGATACGCAGTATTTT. Its translation: CASSSGDAGGLLRRDTQYF.